Reported below is one TCR beta chain. Antigen: not known. Other nucleotide sequences from this sample produce the same CDR3. Replicate PCRs run on sorted subsets employed 200 ng DNA, roughly 30,000 T cell genomes. Here immunoSEQ multiplex PCR was the method, and the copy in TCRdb shows in-frame clones only, minus some. Among 2.3 million or so clones listed, more than 85% were seen once. These data originate in a study of shared clonotypes between healthy human individuals. Looking at the study overall: Serving as donors were a couple of women and a few men, whose ages spanned 18 to 49. Per donor, three plates held CD4 naive cells, three held CD4 memory, two held CD8 naive and one held CD8 memory.

The germline V gene has CDR1 MNHNS and CDR2 SASEGT. The CDR3 consists of 13 residues. V lost 2 bases and J lost 0, with 2 bases in between. General study findings and limits: Blood alone was sampled, and tissue repertoires likely differ.

The chain links TRBV6-1 to TRBJ1-3; no clear D. The material sequenced was naive CD4+ T cells from PBMCs. Subset given: CD45RA+ positively selected. The sequence derives from a man aged 18 to 29 in good health. Some clones in this sample may be carry-over from other donors' samples. The chain's CDR3 is CASSELSGNTIYF. The CDR3 DNA reads TGTGCCAGCAGTGAACTCTCTGGAAACACCATATATTTT.